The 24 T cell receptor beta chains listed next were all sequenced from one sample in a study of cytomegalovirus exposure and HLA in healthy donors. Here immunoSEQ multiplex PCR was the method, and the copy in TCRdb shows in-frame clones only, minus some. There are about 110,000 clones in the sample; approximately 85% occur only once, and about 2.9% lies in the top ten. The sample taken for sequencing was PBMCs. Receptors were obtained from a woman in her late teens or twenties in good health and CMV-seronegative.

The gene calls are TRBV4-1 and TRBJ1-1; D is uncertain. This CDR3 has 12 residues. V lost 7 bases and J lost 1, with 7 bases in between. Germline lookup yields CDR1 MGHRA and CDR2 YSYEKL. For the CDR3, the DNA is TGCGCCAGCAATGAGGGGAACACTGAAGCTTTCTTT. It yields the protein CASNEGNTEAFF.

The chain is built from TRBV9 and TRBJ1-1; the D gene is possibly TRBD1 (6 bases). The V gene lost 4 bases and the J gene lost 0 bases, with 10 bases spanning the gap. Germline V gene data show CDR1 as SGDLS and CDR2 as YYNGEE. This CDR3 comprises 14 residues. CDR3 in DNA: TGTGCCAGCAGCCCCGGGACATTGAACACTGAAGCTTTCTTT. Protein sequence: CASSPGTLNTEAFF.

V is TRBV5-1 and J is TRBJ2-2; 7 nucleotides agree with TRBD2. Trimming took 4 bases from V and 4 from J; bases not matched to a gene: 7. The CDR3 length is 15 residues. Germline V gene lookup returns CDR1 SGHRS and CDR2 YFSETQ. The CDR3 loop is CASSHERGLTGELFF. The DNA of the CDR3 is TGCGCCAGCAGCCACGAGCGGGGCCTCACCGGGGAGCTGTTTTTT.

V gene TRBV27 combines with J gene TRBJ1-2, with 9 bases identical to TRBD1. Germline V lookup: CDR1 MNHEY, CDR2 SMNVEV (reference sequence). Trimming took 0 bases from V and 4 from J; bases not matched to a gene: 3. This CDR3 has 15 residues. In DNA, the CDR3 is TGTGCCAGCAGTTTATCGGACAGGGGTGGCTATGGCTACACCTTC. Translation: CASSLSDRGGYGYTF.

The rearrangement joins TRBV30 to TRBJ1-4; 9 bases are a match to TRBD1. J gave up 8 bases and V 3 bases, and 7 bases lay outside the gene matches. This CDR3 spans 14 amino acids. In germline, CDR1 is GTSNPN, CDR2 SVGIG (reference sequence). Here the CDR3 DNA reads TGTGCCTGGAGCCAGGGACAGGGAAGGGAAAAACTGTTTTTT. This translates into CAWSQGQGREKLFF. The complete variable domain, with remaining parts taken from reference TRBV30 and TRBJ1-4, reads SQTIHQWPATLVQPVGSPLSLECTVEGTSNPNLYWYRQAAGRGLQLLFYSVGIGQISSEVPQNLSASRPQDRQFILSSKKLLLSDSGFYLCAWSQGQGREKLFFGSGTQLSVL.

CDR3 in amino acids: CASSEQGRDSPLHF. The CDR3 nucleotides read TGTGCCAGCAGTGAACAGGGGCGGGATTCACCCCTCCACTTT. V and J are TRBV6-1 and TRBJ1-6; possible D gene TRBD1, 6 bases. This CDR3 is built from 14 residues. V lost 2 bases, J lost 8 bases, and 10 bases lay in between. Looked up from germline, CDR1 is MNHNS and CDR2 is SASEGT.

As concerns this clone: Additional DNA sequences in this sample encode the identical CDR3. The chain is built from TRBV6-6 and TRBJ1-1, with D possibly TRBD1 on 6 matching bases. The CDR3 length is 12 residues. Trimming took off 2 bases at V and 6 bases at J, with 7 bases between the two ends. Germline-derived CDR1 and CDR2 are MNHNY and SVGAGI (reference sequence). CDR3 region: CASSYGQPEAFF. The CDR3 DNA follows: TGTGCCAGCAGTTACGGACAGCCTGAAGCTTTCTTT.

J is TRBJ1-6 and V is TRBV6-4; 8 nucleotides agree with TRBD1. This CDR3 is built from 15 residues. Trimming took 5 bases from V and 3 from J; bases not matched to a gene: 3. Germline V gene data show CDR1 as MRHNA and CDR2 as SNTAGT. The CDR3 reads CASSPGTGYNSPLHF. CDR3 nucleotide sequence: TGTGCCAGCAGTCCGGGGACAGGCTATAATTCACCCCTCCACTTT.

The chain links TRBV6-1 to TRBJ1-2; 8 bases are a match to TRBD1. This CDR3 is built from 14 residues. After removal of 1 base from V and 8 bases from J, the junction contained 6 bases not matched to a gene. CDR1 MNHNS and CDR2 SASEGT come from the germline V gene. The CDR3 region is CASSEGQGIGGYTF. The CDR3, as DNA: TGTGCCAGCAGTGAAGGACAGGGGATTGGAGGCTACACCTTC.

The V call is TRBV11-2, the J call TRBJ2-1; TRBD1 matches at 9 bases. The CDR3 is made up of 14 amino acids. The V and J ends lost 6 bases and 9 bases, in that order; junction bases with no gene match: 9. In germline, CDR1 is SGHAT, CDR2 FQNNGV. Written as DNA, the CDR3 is TGTGCCAGCAGTGCCTCGGGGGGACAGGGTGAGCAGTTCTTC. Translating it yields CASSASGGQGEQFF.

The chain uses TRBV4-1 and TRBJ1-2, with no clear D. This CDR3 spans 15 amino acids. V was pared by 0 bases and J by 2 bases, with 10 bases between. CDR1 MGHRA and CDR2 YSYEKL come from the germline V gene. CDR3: CASSQDNRGNYGYTF. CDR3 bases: TGCGCCAGCAGCCAAGATAATAGAGGGAACTATGGCTACACCTTC.

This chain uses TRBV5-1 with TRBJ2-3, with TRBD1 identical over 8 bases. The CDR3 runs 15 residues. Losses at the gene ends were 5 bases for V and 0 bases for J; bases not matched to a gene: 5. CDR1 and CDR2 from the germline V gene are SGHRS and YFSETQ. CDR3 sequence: CASSLTGGSTDTQYF. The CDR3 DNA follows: TGCGCCAGCAGTCTCACAGGGGGGAGCACAGATACGCAGTATTTT.

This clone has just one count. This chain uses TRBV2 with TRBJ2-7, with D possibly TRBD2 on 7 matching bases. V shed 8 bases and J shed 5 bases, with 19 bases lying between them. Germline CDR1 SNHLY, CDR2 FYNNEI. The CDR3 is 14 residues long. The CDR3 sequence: CASRKRGGVDEQYF. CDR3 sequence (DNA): TGTGCCAGCCGAAAAAGGGGGGGGGTGGACGAGCAGTACTTC.

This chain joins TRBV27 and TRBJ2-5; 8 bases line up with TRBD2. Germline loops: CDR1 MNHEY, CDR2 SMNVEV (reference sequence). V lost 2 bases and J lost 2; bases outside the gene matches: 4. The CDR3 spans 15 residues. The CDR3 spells CASSLKAGGQETQYF. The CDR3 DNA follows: TGTGCCAGCAGTTTAAAGGCGGGGGGACAAGAGACCCAGTACTTC.

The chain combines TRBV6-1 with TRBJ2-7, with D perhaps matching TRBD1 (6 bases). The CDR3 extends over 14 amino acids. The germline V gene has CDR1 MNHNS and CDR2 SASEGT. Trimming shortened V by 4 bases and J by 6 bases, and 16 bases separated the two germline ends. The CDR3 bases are TGTGCCAGCAGTGGTCCAGAACAGGGTGGCGAGCAGTACTTC. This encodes CASSGPEQGGEQYF.

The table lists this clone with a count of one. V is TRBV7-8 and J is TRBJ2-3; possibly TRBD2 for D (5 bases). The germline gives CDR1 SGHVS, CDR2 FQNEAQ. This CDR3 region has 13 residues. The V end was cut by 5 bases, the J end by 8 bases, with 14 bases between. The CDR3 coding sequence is TGTGCCAGCAGCCCCAGGACTCTAGGTACGCAGTATTTT. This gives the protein CASSPRTLGTQYF. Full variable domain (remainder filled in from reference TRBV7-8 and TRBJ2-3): GAGVSQSPRYKVAKRGQDVALRCDPISGHVSLFWYQQALGQGPEFLTYFQNEAQLDKSGLPSDRFFAERPEGSVSTLKIQRTQQEDSAVYLCASSPRTLGTQYFGPGTRLTVL.

DNA of the CDR3: TGTGCCAGCAGCCCCCAGGGGGGTCCCTACGAGCAGTACTTC. This sequence encodes CASSPQGGPYEQYF. The V and J genes are TRBV7-3 and TRBJ2-7; perhaps TRBD1 as D (7 bases). The length of the CDR3 is 14 residues. Per the germline V gene, CDR1 is SGHTA and CDR2 is FQGTGA. Trimming pared 5 bases from V and 2 bases from J, leaving 13 bases between.

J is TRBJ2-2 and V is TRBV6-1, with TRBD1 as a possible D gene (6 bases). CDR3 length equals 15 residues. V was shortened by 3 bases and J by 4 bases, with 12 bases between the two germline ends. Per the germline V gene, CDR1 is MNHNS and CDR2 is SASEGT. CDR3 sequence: CASSEYRASTGELFF. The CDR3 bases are TGTGCCAGCAGTGAGTACAGGGCAAGCACCGGGGAGCTGTTTTTT.

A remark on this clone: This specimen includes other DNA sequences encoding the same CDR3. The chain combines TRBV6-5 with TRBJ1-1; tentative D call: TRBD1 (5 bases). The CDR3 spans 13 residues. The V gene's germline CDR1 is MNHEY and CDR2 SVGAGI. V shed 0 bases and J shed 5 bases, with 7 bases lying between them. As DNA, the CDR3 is TGTGCCAGCAGTTACTCCGGGGGAACTGAAGCTTTCTTT. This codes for CASSYSGGTEAFF.

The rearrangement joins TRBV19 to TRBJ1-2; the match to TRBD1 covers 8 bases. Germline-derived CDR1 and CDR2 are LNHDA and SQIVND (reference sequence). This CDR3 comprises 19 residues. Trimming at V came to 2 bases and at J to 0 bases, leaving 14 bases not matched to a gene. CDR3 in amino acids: CASSIPRPGTGPPNYGYTF. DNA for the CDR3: TGTGCCAGTAGTATACCCCGTCCCGGGACAGGACCTCCTAACTATGGCTACACCTTC.

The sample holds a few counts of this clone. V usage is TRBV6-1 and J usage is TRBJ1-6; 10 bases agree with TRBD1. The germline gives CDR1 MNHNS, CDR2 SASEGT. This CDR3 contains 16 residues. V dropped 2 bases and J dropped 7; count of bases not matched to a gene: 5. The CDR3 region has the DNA TGTGCCAGCAGTGAAAAGCCGGGACAGGGGAATTCACCCCTCCACTTT. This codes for CASSEKPGQGNSPLHF.

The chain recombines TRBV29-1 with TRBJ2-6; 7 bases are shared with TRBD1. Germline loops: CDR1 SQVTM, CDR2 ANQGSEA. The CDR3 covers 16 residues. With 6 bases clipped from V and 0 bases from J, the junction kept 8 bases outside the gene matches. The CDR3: CSVTGTDYSGANVLTF. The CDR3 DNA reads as TGCAGCGTGACCGGGACAGATTACTCTGGGGCCAACGTCCTGACTTTC.

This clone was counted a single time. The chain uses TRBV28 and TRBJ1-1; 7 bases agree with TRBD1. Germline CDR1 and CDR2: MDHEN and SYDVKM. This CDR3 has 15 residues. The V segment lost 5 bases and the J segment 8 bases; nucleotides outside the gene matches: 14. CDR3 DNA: TGTGCCAGCAGTGTGATCGACAGGGCTTACTCAGAAGCTTTCTTT. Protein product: CASSVIDRAYSEAFF.

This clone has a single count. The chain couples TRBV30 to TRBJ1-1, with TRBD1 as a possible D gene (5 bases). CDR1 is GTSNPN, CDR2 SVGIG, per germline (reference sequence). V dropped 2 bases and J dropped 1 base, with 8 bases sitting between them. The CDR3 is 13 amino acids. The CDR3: CAWSNRRNTEAFF. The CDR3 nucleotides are TGTGCCTGGAGTAACAGGCGGAACACTGAAGCTTTCTTT. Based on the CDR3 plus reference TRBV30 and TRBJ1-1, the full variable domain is SQTIHQWPATLVQPVGSPLSLECTVEGTSNPNLYWYRQAAGRGLQLLFYSVGIGQISSEVPQNLSASRPQDRQFILSSKKLLLSDSGFYLCAWSNRRNTEAFFGQGTRLTVV.